A single sample gave rise to the 10 T cell receptor beta chains below, sequenced in a study of PD-L1 blockade in urothelial cancer. TCRdb keeps only in-frame clones here, not all; method: immunoSEQ multiplex PCR. This table has about 52,000 clones, approximately 77% appearing once. Sample: PBMCs, taken around atezolizumab (anti-PD-L1) treatment. Receptors were obtained from a man aged 65-85 years with urothelial cancer.

This clone has a single count. The chain carries TRBV4-1 and TRBJ1-2, with a weak D call TRBD1 (5 bases). The CDR3 is 16 residues long. Trimming stripped 2 bases from V and 2 bases from J, with 15 bases between. Per the germline V gene, CDR1 is MGHRA and CDR2 is YSYEKL. The CDR3 nucleotides read TGCGCCAGCAGCCAACCTAACCCAGGGCCGAACTATGGCTACACCTTC. Amino acid sequence: CASSQPNPGPNYGYTF.

The chain links TRBV7-9 to TRBJ2-3, with 11 bases matching TRBD2. The junction had 1 base not matched to a gene; V was cut back by 5 bases and J by 3 bases. The CDR3 is 14 amino acids. From germline, CDR1 is SEHNR and CDR2 FQNEAQ (reference sequence). The DNA of the CDR3 is TGTGCCAGCAGCGGGACTAGCGGTACAGATACGCAGTATTTT. Translation gives CASSGTSGTDTQYF. The complete variable domain, with remaining parts taken from reference TRBV7-9 and TRBJ2-3, reads DTGVSQNPRHKITKRGQNVTFRCDPISEHNRLYWYRQTLGQGPEFLTYFQNEAQLEKSRLLSDRFSAERPKGSFSTLEIQRTEQGDSAMYLCASSGTSGTDTQYFGPGTRLTVL.

The V and J genes are TRBV19 and TRBJ2-7; tentatively, D is TRBD2 (6 bases). Trimming pared 5 bases from V and 6 bases from J, leaving 14 bases between. CDR1 and CDR2 (germline): LNHDA, SQIVND (reference sequence). CDR3 length equals 13 residues. CDR3 in DNA: TGTGCCAGTAGTGGACTACCCGGTGGCGAGCAGTACTTC. This encodes CASSGLPGGEQYF.

This sequence joins TRBV29-1 and TRBJ2-1; D not certain. The CDR3 is made up of 10 amino acids. From germline, CDR1 is SQVTM and CDR2 ANQGSEA. Deletions cut 3 bases from V and 9 bases from J, with 6 bases between. The CDR3 DNA sequence: TGCAGCGTTGAGGCACCTGAGCAGTTCTTC. Translating gives CSVEAPEQFF.

The CDR3 nucleotides are TGTGCCAGCAGTTTTCCCCTACAGGGGCAAGAGACCCAGTACTTC. Translation: CASSFPLQGQETQYF. The V and J genes are TRBV28 and TRBJ2-5; 7 bases are a match to TRBD1. CDR3 length equals 15 residues. Per the germline V gene, CDR1 is MDHEN and CDR2 is SYDVKM. Trimming cost V 3 bases and J 2 bases; bases outside gene matches: 6.

This sequence joins TRBV2 and TRBJ2-3; 7 bases fit TRBD1. This CDR3 region has 15 residues. Germline V gene lookup returns CDR1 SNHLY and CDR2 FYNNEI. The junction had 8 bases not matched to a gene; V was cut back by 7 bases and J by 1 base. The CDR3 sequence is CASKPGTDRTDTQYF. The DNA of the CDR3 is TGTGCCAGCAAACCCGGGACAGACCGCACAGATACGCAGTATTTT.

This chain uses TRBV5-4 with TRBJ1-3; the D gene is possibly TRBD1 (6 bases). The ends were cut back, 4 bases at V and 0 bases at J, with 14 bases in the middle. In germline, CDR1 is SGHNT, CDR2 YYREEE (reference sequence). This CDR3 contains 16 residues. The chain's CDR3 is CASSEPGASSGNTIYF. CDR3 sequence (DNA): TGTGCCAGCAGCGAGCCAGGGGCCAGCTCTGGAAACACCATATATTTT. Full variable domain (rest looked up from reference TRBV5-4 and TRBJ1-3): ETGVTQSPTHLIKTRGQQVTLRCSSQSGHNTVSWYQQALGQGPQFIFQYYREEENGRGNFPPRFSGLQFPNYSSELNVNALELDDSALYLCASSEPGASSGNTIYFGEGSWLTVV.

The chain links TRBV18 to TRBJ2-2, with 8 bases that match TRBD2. Germline loops: CDR1 KGHSH, CDR2 LQKENI. This CDR3 comprises 14 residues. J was trimmed by 7 bases and V by 3 bases; bases with no gene match: 4. The CDR3 DNA sequence: TGTGCCAGCTCACCCCCTGGGACTAGCGGGGAGCTGTTTTTT. This translates into CASSPPGTSGELFF. The entire variable domain, with the rest obtained from reference TRBV18 and TRBJ2-2, is as follows: NAGVMQNPRHLVRRRGQEARLRCSPMKGHSHVYWYRQLPEEGLKFMVYLQKENIIDESGMPKERFSAEFPKEGPSILRIQQVVRGDSAAYFCASSPPGTSGELFFGEGSRLTVL.

V is TRBV19 and J is TRBJ1-4, with 7 positions matching TRBD1. There are 16 residues in the CDR3. CDR1 and CDR2 (germline): LNHDA, SQIVND (reference sequence). With 2 bases clipped from V and 5 bases from J, the junction kept 8 bases outside the gene matches. This CDR3 is CASSISRGQLNEKLFF. In nucleotides, the CDR3 is TGTGCCAGTAGTATATCAAGGGGGCAGTTGAATGAAAAACTGTTTTTT. The full variable domain, its missing parts supplied by reference TRBV19 and TRBJ1-4, is DGGITQSPKYLFRKEGQNVTLSCEQNLNHDAMYWYRQDPGQGLRLIYYSQIVNDFQKGDIAEGYSVSREKKESFPLTVTSAQKNPTAFYLCASSISRGQLNEKLFFGSGTQLSVL.

The rearrangement links TRBV4-1 to TRBJ2-1; weak D call: TRBD2 (5 bases). Per germline, CDR1 MGHRA and CDR2 YSYEKL. The CDR3 is 17 amino acids. The V end lost 2 bases, the J end lost 3 bases, and 17 bases lay between the germline ends. The CDR3 here is CASSQPSAGVGYNEQFF. As DNA, the CDR3 is TGCGCCAGCAGCCAACCATCGGCGGGTGTAGGCTACAATGAGCAGTTCTTC.